These 20 T cell receptor beta chains originate from one sample sequenced in a study. TCRdb re-called the RT-PCR reads through MiXCR, storing one row per CDR3 protein. The sample holds fewer than 800,000 distinct CDR3 sequences, 14% seen once. Sequenced sample: memory CD4+ T cells from blood. The receptors come from a female donor in good health, serving as a healthy control.

This clonotype was picked up many times. V is TRBV5-6 and J is TRBJ2-1; D not certain. CDR3 size: 15 residues. Germline V lookup: CDR1 SGHDT, CDR2 YYEEEE. The V and J ends lost 0 bases and 4 bases respectively, with 11 bases between them. CDR3 DNA sequence: TGTGCCAGCAGCTTGGGTCCAACCCAATACAATGAGCAGTTCTTC. Its translation is CASSLGPTQYNEQFF.

The chain joins TRBV5-1 to TRBJ2-6; D is perhaps TRBD1 (6 bases). Germline CDR1 reads SGHRS; CDR2 reads YFSETQ. The CDR3 contains 17 residues. V was pared by 6 bases and J by 1 base, with 17 bases between. The CDR3 sequence is CASTPLTGSSGANVLTF. CDR3 coding DNA: TGCGCCAGCACTCCACTGACAGGTTCATCTGGGGCCAACGTCCTGACTTTC.

This chain connects TRBV7-2 to TRBJ1-4; D remains ambiguous. The CDR3 totals 13 residues. V lost 5 bases to trimming and J lost 8 bases, with 12 bases between them. Germline lookup yields CDR1 SGHTA and CDR2 FQGNSA. The CDR3 DNA sequence: TGTGCCAGCAGCCAAAGGGAGGCGGAAAAACTGTTTTTT. This codes for CASSQREAEKLFF.

The chain employs TRBV6-2 or TRBV6-3 and TRBJ2-2; 15 positions match TRBD2. This CDR3 is built from 18 residues. Unmatched junction bases numbered 7, after V lost 7 bases and J lost 1 base. Germline CDR1 MNHEY, CDR2 SVGEGT. CDR3 nucleotides: TGTGCCAGCACCCACCCGGGACTAGCGGGGGGGAACACCGGGGAGCTGTTTTTT. Translation gives CASTHPGLAGGNTGELFF.

This clonotype was counted ten times or more. The chain is built from TRBV12-3 or TRBV12-4 and TRBJ1-2; TRBD1 might be the D (5 bases). The CDR3 covers 13 residues. Trimming stripped 3 bases from V and 4 bases from J, with 9 bases between. The CDR3 here is CASSLARVYGYTF. CDR3 nucleotide sequence: TGTGCCAGCAGTTTGGCCAGGGTCTATGGCTACACCTTC.

Only a few counts were recorded for this clonotype. J is TRBJ1-3 and V is TRBV7-3, with TRBD1 as a possible D gene (6 bases). V lost 0 bases to trimming and J lost 0 bases, with 15 bases between them. CDR3 length: 18 amino acids. The germline gives CDR1 SGHTA, CDR2 FQGTGA. DNA for the CDR3: TGTGCCAGCAGCTTAACGGAGGGACATCCGATCTCTGGAAACACCATATATTTT. It specifies CASSLTEGHPISGNTIYF.

This clonotype was seen many times. This chain uses TRBV6-6 with TRBJ2-7, with 8 bases aligning to TRBD2. V gave up 6 bases and J gave up 2 bases; unmatched junction bases: 9. The CDR3 length is 15 residues. Looked up from germline, CDR1 is MNHNY and CDR2 is SVGAGI (reference sequence). The CDR3 is CASSRTGTRAYEQYF. The CDR3 nucleotides read TGTGCCAGCAGCCGCACCGGGACTAGAGCCTACGAGCAGTACTTC.

The chain carries TRBV20-1 and TRBJ2-3; no clear D. This CDR3 is built from 11 residues. CDR1 is DFQATT and CDR2 is SNEGSKA in the germline V gene (reference sequence). V was cut by 5 bases and J by 4 bases, with 7 bases left in between. The CDR3 DNA follows: TGCAGTGCTCAAATCTCAGATACGCAGTATTTT. Its protein product is CSAQISDTQYF.

V usage is TRBV24-1 and J usage is TRBJ2-1; TRBD2 agrees at 9 bases. Germline V CDR1 and CDR2: KGHDR, SFDVKD. V gave up 4 bases and J gave up 4 bases; unmatched junction bases: 16. The length of the CDR3 is 19 residues. CDR3 nucleotides: TGTGCCACCAGTGACTACCCCAAAAAGACTAGCGGAAGATACAATGAGCAGTTCTTC. Protein sequence: CATSDYPKKTSGRYNEQFF.

The chain has TRBV18 and TRBJ1-1; TRBD1 is a possible D gene (5 bases). The CDR3 is 14 amino acids. Trimming stripped 5 bases from V and 0 bases from J, with 10 bases between. CDR1 is KGHSH and CDR2 is LQKENI in the germline V gene. DNA for the CDR3: TGTGCCAGCTCAGACAGAACCGTGAACACTGAAGCTTTCTTT. It yields the protein CASSDRTVNTEAFF.

The rearrangement uses TRBV3-1 and TRBJ2-7; the D is unclear. The V end was cut by 3 bases, the J end by 0 bases, with 9 bases between. The CDR3 length is 14 residues. Germline CDR1 is LGHDT and CDR2 is YNNKEL (reference sequence). The CDR3 DNA follows: TGTGCCAGCAGCCAGAACTCGGGCTCCTACGAGCAGTACTTC. Encoded protein: CASSQNSGSYEQYF.

This clonotype was recorded a few times. The chain couples TRBV5-1 to TRBJ2-1; the D gene is possibly TRBD1 (6 bases). Trimming removed 2 bases from V and 11 bases from J, with 11 bases in between. Germline V gives CDR1 SGHRS, CDR2 YFSETQ. CDR3 size: 12 residues. CDR3 sequence reads: CASSFRRDKQFF. In DNA form, the CDR3 reads TGCGCCAGCAGCTTTAGACGGGACAAGCAGTTCTTC.

The chain uses TRBV12-3 or TRBV12-4 and TRBJ2-6, with D uncertain. The CDR3 has 15 amino acids. Trimming removed 3 bases from V and 0 bases from J, with 6 bases in between. CDR3 DNA sequence: TGTGCCAGCAGTTTTCGGGCCTCTGGGGCCAACGTCCTGACTTTC. It encodes CASSFRASGANVLTF.

The chain is built from TRBV20-1 and TRBJ2-1; TRBD2 matches 12 bases. After removal of 0 bases from V and 5 bases from J, the junction contained 2 bases not matched to a gene. Per the germline V gene, CDR1 is DFQATT and CDR2 is SNEGSKA (reference sequence). The CDR3 runs 15 residues. CDR3 loop: CSARDRTSGDNEQFF. CDR3 DNA sequence: TGCAGTGCTAGAGATCGGACTAGCGGGGACAATGAGCAGTTCTTC.

On this clonotype itself: The conserved phenylalanine or tryptophan normally closing the CDR3 is absent here, so this likely arose from a read error. The DNA is left out, because the CDR3 cannot be placed on it with certainty; the CDR3 is given as TCRdb lists it. This rearrangement joins TRBV6-5 to TRBJ2-1; TRBD1 reflects the table's D call only, with no check against the DNA. The germline gives CDR1 MNHEY, CDR2 SVGAGI. 10 amino acids form the CDR3, both terminal residues included. CDR3 residues: CASSPRGQGI.

In its sample, this clonotype was seen many times. The chain links TRBV7-2 to TRBJ2-7, with TRBD1 matching over 8 bases. The V segment lost 10 bases and the J segment 5 bases; nucleotides outside the gene matches: 10. CDR1 is SGHTA and CDR2 is FQGNSA in the germline V gene. The CDR3 loop spans 13 amino acids. The DNA of the CDR3 is TGTGCCACCAGGCGGGACAGGTTCAACGAGCAGTACTTC. This encodes CATRRDRFNEQYF. The full variable domain, its missing parts supplied by reference TRBV7-2 and TRBJ2-7, is GAGVSQSPSNKVTEKGKDVELRCDPISGHTALYWYRQSLGQGLEFLIYFQGNSAPDKSGLPSDRFSAERTGGSVSTLTIQRTQQEDSAVYLCATRRDRFNEQYFGPGTRLTVT.

This clonotype has only a few counts. The chain is built from TRBV9 and TRBJ2-5, with TRBD2 identical over 11 bases. Germline V lookup: CDR1 SGDLS, CDR2 YYNGEE. The CDR3 has 17 amino acids. With V trimmed by 3 bases and J by 0 bases, 7 bases remained unmatched. CDR3 coding DNA: TGTGCCAGCAGCGCAGGCACTAGCGGGGGTAACCAAGAGACCCAGTACTTC. Residues: CASSAGTSGGNQETQYF.

The table lists this clonotype with many counts. The chain is built from TRBV7-2 and TRBJ2-2, with unresolved D. V was clipped by 5 bases and J by 4 bases, with 14 bases between them. This CDR3 spans 15 amino acids. Germline assignment: CDR1 SGHTA and CDR2 FQGNSA. CDR3 DNA sequence: TGTGCCAGCAGCCCCCAGCATGAGCTCACCGGGGAGCTGTTTTTT. It specifies CASSPQHELTGELFF.

The CDR3 is CSVCPPLPEGEQFF. The CDR3 DNA is TGCAGCGTTTGCCCCCCCCTTCCTGAGGGTGAGCAGTTCTTC. This chain joins TRBV29-1 and TRBJ2-1, with D perhaps matching TRBD2 (5 bases). Germline-derived CDR1 and CDR2 are SQVTM and ANQGSEA. V was clipped by 5 bases and J by 9 bases, with 20 bases between them. There are 14 residues in the CDR3.

The rearrangement joins TRBV6-1 to TRBJ1-2, with 7 positions matching TRBD1. Germline assignment: CDR1 MNHNS and CDR2 SASEGT. This CDR3 is 15 amino acids long. Germline trimming cut 6 bases from V and 0 bases from J; bases unmatched to any gene: 7. The CDR3 sequence is CASRGQADANYGYTF. The CDR3 DNA reads TGTGCCAGCAGAGGACAGGCGGACGCTAACTATGGCTACACCTTC.